This TCR beta chain was sequenced during a study of CD8+ T cells in alopecia areata. Study-wide context: Patients in the treated group were given tofacitinib by mouth, 5 to 10 mg twice a day.

Notes on this clone: Its target is unknown.

Trimming pared 4 bases from V and 1 base from J, leaving 11 bases between. This CDR3 is built from 14 residues. Germline loops: CDR1 SGDLS, CDR2 YYNGEE. The authors extracted RNA and reverse transcribed it into cDNA as the sequencing template. Here immunoSEQ multiplex PCR was the method, and the copy in TCRdb shows in-frame clones only, minus some. Of about 140,000 clones in the sample, roughly four fifths were seen once. Treatment: oral pan-JAK inhibitor, 5-10 mg twice daily. Study observations and caveats: More clonal than normal scalp was lesional scalp, particularly alopecia totalis/universalis. Sequenced scalp T cells also include alphabeta T cells resident in normal skin.

The rearrangement joins TRBV9 to TRBJ1-1; D is possibly TRBD1 (5 bases). The specimen was CD8+ T cells sorted from blood, collected at week 4, from a patient treated with tofacitinib. The receptor was derived from a human donor with alopecia areata. This CDR3 is CASSTRQTNTEAFF. CDR3 nucleotides: TGTGCCAGCAGCACCCGACAGACGAACACTGAAGCTTTCTTT.